The sequence of this TCR beta chain was determined in a study of blood T cells in healthy people across ages. Regarding the study as a whole: Not knowing donor CMV status may have confounded expanded clonotype changes. The long-lived group displayed more naive CD4+ cells, plus higher diversity, than the aged donors did.

After removal of 3 bases from V and 4 bases from J, the junction contained 6 bases not matched to a gene. There are 16 residues in the CDR3. Germline CDR1 reads LGHNA; CDR2 reads YNFKEQ. Samples each had at least 5.5 micrograms of total RNA extracted. A sample-barcoded 5' primer and a J-beta primer mix were used in a second PCR of about 6 to 12 cycles. In TCRdb, the 5' RACE reads were re-called with MiXCR into one record per CDR3 protein. This sample has approximately 600,000 distinct CDR3 sequences, with approximately 50% found just once. A word on this clonotype: The antigen remains unidentified.

The source of this sequence is a man aged 60 to 69 in good health. The rearrangement links TRBV4-2 to TRBJ2-3, with 11 positions matching TRBD2. The sequencing sample was made of blood. The CDR3 DNA sequence: TGTGCCAGCAGCCACCATAGCGGGGGGGAGGCAGATACGCAGTATTTT. Translated, it gives CASSHHSGGEADTQYF.